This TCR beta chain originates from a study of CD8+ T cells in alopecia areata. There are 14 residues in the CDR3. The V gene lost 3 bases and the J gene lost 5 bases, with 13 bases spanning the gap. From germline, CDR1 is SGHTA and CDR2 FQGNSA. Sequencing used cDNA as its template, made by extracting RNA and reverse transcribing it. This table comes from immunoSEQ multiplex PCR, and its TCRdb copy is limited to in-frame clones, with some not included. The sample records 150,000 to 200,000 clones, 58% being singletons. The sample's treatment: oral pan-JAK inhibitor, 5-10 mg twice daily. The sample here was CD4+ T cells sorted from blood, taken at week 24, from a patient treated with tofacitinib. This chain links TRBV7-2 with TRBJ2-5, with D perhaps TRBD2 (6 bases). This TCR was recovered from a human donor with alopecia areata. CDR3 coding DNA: TGTGCCAGCAGCTTGAGAGCGGGCCGGGAGACCCAGTACTTC. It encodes CASSLRAGRETQYF.